The entry that follows covers one TCR beta chain sequence. Original handling: Estimates of nucleated cell counts were drawn from the amplification of reference gene primers. TCRdb's copy holds only in-frame clones and misses some; the assay was immunoSEQ multiplex PCR. Clone size and the V and J calls come from that table; the DNA yielded D and trimming. The sample includes about 240,000 clones, roughly 87% of them seen just once. The entry originates in a study of blood T cell repertoires in COVID-19. For the study at large: Sites across the United States, Italy and Spain contributed samples from acute and convalescent COVID-19.

The CDR3 extends over 15 amino acids. The germline V gene encodes CDR1 LGHNA and CDR2 YNFKEQ. The J segment lost 5 bases and the V segment lost 3 bases, leaving 3 bases of the junction unmatched. This clonotype was sampled from a man between 60 and 75 years old who had recovered from COVID-19. This sequence joins TRBV4-2 and TRBJ2-5; TRBD2 matches 13 bases. Input material: peripheral blood. DNA of the CDR3: TGTGCCAGCAGCCAGGGACTAGCGGGGCGTGAGACCCAGTACTTC. Its protein is CASSQGLAGRETQYF.